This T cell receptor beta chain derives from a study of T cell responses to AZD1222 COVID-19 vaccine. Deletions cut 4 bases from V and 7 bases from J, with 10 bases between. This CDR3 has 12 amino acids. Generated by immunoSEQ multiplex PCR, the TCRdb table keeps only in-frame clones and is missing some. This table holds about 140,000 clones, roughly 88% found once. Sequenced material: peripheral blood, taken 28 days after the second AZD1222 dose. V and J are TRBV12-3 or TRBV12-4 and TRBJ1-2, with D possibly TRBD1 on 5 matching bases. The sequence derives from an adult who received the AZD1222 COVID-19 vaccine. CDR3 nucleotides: TGTGCCAGCAGTTCTCCAGGGCGTGGCTACACCTTC. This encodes CASSSPGRGYTF.